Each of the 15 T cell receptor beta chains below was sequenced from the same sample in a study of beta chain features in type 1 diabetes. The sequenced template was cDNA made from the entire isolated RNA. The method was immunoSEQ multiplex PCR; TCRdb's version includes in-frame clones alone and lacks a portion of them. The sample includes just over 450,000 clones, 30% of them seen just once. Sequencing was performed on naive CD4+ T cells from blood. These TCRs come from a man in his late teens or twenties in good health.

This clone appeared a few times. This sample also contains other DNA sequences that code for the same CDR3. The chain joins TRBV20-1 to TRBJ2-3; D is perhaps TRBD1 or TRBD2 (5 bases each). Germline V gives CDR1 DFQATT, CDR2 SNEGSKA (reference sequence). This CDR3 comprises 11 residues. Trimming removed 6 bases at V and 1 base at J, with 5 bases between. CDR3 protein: CSAGRTDTQYF. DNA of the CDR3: TGCAGTGCGGGACGCACAGATACGCAGTATTTT.

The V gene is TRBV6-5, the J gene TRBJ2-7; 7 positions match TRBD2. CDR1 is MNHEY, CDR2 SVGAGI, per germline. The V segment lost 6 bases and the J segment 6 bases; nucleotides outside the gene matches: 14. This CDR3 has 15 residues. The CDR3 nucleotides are TGTGCCAGCAGGCTCAACGGGGCTAGCGGCCGCGAGCAGTACTTC. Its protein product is CASRLNGASGREQYF.

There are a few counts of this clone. The CDR3 DNA reads TGTGCCATCAGTGCGGATCCGACGGGCGGCTACACCTTC. Protein product: CAISADPTGGYTF. The chain combines TRBV10-3 with TRBJ1-2; D not resolved. Between the trimmed V and J ends, which lost 4 bases and 8 bases, there was a span of 14 bases. Germline values: CDR1 ENHRY, CDR2 SYGVKD. The CDR3 covers 13 residues.

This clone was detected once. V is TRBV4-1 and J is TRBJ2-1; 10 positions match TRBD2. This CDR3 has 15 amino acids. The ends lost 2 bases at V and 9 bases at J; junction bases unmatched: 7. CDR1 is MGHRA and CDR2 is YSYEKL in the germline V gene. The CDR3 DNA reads TGCGCCAGCAGCCAAATCCTAGCGGGAGCGGGTGAGCAGTTCTTC. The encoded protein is CASSQILAGAGEQFF.

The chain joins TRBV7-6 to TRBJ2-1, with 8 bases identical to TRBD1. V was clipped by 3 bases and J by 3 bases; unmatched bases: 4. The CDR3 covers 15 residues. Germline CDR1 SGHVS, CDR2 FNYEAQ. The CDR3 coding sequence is TGTGCCAGCAGCTTGGGTGGACAGGGCTACAATGAGCAGTTCTTC. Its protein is CASSLGGQGYNEQFF.

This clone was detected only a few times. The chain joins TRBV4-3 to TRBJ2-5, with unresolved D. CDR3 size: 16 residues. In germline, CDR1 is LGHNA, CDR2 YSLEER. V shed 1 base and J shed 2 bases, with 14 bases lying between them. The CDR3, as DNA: TGCGCCAGCAGCCAAGGCCTGGGCAGAAGGCAAGAGACCCAGTACTTC. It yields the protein CASSQGLGRRQETQYF.

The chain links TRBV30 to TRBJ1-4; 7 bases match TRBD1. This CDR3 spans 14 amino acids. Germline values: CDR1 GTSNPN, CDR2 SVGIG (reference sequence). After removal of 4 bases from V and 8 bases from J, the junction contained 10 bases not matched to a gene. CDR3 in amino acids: CAWTTDRAQEKLFF. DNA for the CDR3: TGTGCCTGGACAACCGACAGGGCACAAGAAAAACTGTTTTTT.

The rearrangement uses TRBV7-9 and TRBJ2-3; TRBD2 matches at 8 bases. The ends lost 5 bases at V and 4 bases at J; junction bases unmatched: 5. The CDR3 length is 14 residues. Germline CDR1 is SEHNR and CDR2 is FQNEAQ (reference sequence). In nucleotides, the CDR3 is TGTGCCAGCAGCCAAAGCGGGAGTCCAGATACGCAGTATTTT. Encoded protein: CASSQSGSPDTQYF.

DNA for the CDR3: TGTGCCAGCAGCCTCCGGAGCACAGATACGCAGTATTTT. It specifies CASSLRSTDTQYF. V gene TRBV13 combines with J gene TRBJ2-3, with D hard to call. This CDR3 region has 13 residues. CDR1 is PRHDT and CDR2 is FYEKMQ in the germline V gene (reference sequence). V shed 5 bases and J shed 0 bases, with 6 bases lying between them.

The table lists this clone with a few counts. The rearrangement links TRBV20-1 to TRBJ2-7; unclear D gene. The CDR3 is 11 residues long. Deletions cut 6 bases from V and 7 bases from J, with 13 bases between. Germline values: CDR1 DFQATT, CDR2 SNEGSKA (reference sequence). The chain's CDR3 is CSARTLAEQYF. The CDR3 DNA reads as TGCAGTGCCAGGACCCTTGCAGAGCAGTACTTC.

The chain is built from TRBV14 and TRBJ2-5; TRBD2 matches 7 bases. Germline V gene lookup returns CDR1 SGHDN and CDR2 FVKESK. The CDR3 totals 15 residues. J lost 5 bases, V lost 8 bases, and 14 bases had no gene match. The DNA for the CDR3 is TGTGCCAGCTCAGTTGGGGCGGGAGAAGTGGAGACCCAGTACTTC. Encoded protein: CASSVGAGEVETQYF.

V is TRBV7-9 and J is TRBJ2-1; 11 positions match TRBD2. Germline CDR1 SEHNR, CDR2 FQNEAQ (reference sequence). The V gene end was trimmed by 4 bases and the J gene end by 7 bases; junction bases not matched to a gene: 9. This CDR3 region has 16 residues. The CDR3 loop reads CASSSLSGRALNEQFF. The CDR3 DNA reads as TGTGCCAGCAGCTCCCTTAGCGGGAGGGCTCTGAATGAGCAGTTCTTC. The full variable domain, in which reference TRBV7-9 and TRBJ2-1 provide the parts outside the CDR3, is DTGVSQNPRHKITKRGQNVTFRCDPISEHNRLYWYRQTLGQGPEFLTYFQNEAQLEKSRLLSDRFSAERPKGSFSTLEIQRTEQGDSAMYLCASSSLSGRALNEQFFGPGTRLTVL.

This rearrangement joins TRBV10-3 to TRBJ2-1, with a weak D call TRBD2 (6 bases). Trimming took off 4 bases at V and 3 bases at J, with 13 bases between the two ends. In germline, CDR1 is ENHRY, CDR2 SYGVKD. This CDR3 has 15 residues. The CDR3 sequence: CAISGYGGIYNEQFF. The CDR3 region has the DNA TGTGCCATCAGTGGGTACGGAGGGATCTACAATGAGCAGTTCTTC.

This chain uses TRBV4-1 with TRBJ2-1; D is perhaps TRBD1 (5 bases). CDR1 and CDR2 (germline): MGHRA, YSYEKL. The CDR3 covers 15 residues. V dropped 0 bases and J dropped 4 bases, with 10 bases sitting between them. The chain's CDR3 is CASSQELAGYNEQFF. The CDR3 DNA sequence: TGCGCCAGCAGCCAAGAATTGGCAGGGTACAATGAGCAGTTCTTC.

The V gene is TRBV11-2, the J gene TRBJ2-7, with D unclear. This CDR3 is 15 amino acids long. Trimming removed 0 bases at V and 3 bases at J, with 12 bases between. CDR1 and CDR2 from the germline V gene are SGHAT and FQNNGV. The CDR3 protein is CASSLDPGSLYEQYF. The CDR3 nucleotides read TGTGCCAGCAGCTTAGATCCGGGTAGTCTCTACGAGCAGTACTTC.